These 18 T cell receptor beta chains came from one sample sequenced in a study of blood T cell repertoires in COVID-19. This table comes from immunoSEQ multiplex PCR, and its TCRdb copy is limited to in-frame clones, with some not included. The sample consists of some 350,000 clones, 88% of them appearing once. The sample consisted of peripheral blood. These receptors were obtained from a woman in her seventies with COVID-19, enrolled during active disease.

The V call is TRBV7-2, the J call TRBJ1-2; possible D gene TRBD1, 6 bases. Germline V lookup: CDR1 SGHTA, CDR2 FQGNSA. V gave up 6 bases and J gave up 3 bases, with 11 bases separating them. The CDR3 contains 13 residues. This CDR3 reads CASSLDSYYGYTF. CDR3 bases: TGTGCCAGCAGTTTGGACAGCTACTATGGCTACACCTTC.

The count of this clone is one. CDR3 loop: CASSLVAGGTNEKLFF. The CDR3 nucleotides read TGTGCCAGCAGCTTGGTGGCGGGGGGAACTAATGAAAAACTGTTTTTT. The chain couples TRBV5-5 to TRBJ1-4; the D gene is possibly TRBD1 (5 bases). This CDR3 spans 16 amino acids. With 0 bases removed from V and 1 base from J, the gap between germline ends came to 10 bases. CDR1 and CDR2 from the germline V gene are SGHKS and YYEKEE (reference sequence).

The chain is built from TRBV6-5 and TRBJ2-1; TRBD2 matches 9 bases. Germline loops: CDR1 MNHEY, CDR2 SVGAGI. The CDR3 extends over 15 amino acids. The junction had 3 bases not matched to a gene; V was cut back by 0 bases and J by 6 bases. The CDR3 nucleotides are TGTGCCAGCAGTTACTCTGGCGGGGGGGGCAATGAGCAGTTCTTC. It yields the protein CASSYSGGGGNEQFF.

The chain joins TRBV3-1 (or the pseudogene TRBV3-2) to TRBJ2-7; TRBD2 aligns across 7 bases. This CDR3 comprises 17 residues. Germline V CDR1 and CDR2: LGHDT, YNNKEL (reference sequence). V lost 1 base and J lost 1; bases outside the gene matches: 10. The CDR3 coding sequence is TGTGCCAGCAGCCAAGCCCTCTCCCCAGCGGGGTCCTACGAGCAGTACTTC. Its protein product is CASSQALSPAGSYEQYF.

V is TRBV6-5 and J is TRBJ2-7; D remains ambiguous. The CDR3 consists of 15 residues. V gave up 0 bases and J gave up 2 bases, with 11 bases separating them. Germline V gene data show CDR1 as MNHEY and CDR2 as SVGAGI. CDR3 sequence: CASSYSKQLTYEQYF. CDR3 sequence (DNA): TGTGCCAGCAGTTACTCGAAGCAACTTACCTACGAGCAGTACTTC.

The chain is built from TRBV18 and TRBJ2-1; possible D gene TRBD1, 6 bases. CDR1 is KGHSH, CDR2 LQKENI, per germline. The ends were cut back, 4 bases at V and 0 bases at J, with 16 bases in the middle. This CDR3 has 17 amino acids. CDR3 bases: TGTGCCAGCTCACGGGGGTGGGGGCCCGACTCCTACAATGAGCAGTTCTTC. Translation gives CASSRGWGPDSYNEQFF. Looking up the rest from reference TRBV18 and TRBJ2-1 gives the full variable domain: NAGVMQNPRHLVRRRGQEARLRCSPMKGHSHVYWYRQLPEEGLKFMVYLQKENIIDESGMPKERFSAEFPKEGPSILRIQQVVRGDSAAYFCASSRGWGPDSYNEQFFGPGTRLTVL.

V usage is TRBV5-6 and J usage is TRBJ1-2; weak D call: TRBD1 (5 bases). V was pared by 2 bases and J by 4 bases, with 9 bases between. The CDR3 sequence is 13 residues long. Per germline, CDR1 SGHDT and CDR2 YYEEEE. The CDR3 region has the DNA TGTGCCAGCAGCTTTCGGGGGTCCTATGGCTACACCTTC. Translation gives CASSFRGSYGYTF.

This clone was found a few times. The CDR3 coding sequence is TGTGCCAGCAGCCCTTCGATACAGGGTAAAGCTTTCTTT. It specifies CASSPSIQGKAFF. The chain combines TRBV3-1 (or the pseudogene TRBV3-2) with TRBJ1-1, with D possibly TRBD1 on 6 matching bases. CDR3 length: 13 residues. V gave up 4 bases and J gave up 9 bases, with 15 bases separating them. Germline CDR1 reads LGHDT; CDR2 reads YNNKEL (reference sequence).

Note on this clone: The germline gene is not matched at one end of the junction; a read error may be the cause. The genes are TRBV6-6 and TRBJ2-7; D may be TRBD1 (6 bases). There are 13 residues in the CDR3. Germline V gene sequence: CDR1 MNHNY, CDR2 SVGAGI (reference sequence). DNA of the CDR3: TGTGCCAGCAGCCCATATGAGGACAGCCAAGACTATTTC. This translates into CASSPYEDSQDYF.

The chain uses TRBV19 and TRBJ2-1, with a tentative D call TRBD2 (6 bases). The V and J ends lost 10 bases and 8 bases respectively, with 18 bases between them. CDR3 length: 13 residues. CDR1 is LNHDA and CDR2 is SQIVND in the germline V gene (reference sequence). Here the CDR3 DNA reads TGTGCCATCGGGGGACGGGCGTTCCATGAGCAGTTCTTC. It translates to CAIGGRAFHEQFF.

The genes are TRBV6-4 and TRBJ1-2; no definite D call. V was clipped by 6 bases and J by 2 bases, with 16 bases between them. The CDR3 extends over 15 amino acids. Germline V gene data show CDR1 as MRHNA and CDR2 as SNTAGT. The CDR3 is CASSDPIILNYGYTF. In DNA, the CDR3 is TGTGCCAGCAGCGATCCGATTATACTCAACTATGGCTACACCTTC.

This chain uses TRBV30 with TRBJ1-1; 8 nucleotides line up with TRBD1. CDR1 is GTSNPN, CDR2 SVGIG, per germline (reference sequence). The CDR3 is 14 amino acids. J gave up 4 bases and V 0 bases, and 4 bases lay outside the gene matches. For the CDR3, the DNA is TGTGCCTGGAGTGTTCAGGGGGCGAGCACTGAAGCTTTCTTT. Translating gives CAWSVQGASTEAFF.

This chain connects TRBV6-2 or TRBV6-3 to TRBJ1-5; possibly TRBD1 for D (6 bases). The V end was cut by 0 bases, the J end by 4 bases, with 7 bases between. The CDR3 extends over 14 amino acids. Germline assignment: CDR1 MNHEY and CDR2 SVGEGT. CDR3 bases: TGTGCCAGCAGTTACTCAGGGGGAAATCAGCCCCAGCATTTT. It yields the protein CASSYSGGNQPQHF.

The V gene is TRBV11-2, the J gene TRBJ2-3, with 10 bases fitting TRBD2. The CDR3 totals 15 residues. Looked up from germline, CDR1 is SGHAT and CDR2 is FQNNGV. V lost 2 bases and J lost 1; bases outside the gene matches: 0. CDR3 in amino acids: CASSLLAGGTDTQYF. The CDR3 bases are TGTGCCAGCAGCTTACTAGCGGGGGGCACAGATACGCAGTATTTT.

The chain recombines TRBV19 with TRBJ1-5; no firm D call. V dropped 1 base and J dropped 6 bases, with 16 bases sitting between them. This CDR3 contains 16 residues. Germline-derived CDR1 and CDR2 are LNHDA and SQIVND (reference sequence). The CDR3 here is CASSIVPTGSGQPQHF. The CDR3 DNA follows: TGTGCCAGTAGTATAGTTCCCACGGGGTCAGGTCAGCCCCAGCATTTT.

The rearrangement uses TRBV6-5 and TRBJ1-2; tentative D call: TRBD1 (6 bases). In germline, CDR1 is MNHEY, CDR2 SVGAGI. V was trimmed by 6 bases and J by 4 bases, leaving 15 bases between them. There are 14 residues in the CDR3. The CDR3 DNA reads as TGTGCCAGCAGCGAGGGGGGAGGGGGCTATGGCTACACCTTC. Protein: CASSEGGGGYGYTF.

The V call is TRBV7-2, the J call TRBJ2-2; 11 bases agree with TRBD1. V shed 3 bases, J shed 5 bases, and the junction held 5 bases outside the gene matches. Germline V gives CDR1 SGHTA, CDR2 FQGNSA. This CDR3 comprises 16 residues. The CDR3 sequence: CASSLGTGGGTGELFF. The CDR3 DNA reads TGTGCCAGCAGCTTGGGGACAGGGGGGGGGACCGGGGAGCTGTTTTTT.

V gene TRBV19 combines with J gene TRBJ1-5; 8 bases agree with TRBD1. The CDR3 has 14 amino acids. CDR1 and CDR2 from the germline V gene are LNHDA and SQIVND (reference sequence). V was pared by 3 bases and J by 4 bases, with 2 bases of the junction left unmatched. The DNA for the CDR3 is TGTGCCAGTAGTATGAGACAGGGGAATCAGCCCCAGCATTTT. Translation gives CASSMRQGNQPQHF.